The 10 T cell receptor beta chains given below trace back to one sample, sequenced in a study of cytomegalovirus exposure and HLA in healthy donors (dated by TCRdb to about 2017). The library was built by means of the immunoSEQ multiplex PCR assay. A mixture of 60 forward primers for TCR Vbeta segments and 13 reverse primers for TCR Jbeta segments was used in the multiplex PCR. TCRdb took this table from immuneACCESS and kept in-frame rearrangements with V and J called. Such tables lack part of the clones; where checked against another copy, unresolved V genes explain under half of the gap, and the rest is unexplained. Counted in this sample were about 98,000 clones; about 76% of them appeared once. The ten largest clonotypes hold approximately 8.4% of the sample. Material: PBMCs. These receptors all come from a human donor in good health.

The CDR3 nucleotides are TGTGCCAGCAGCGCGCCAGGGGCCCACTATGGCTACACCTTC. Its translation: CASSAPGAHYGYTF. The J gene is TRBJ1-2, the V gene TRBV7-2; a possible D gene is TRBD1 (6 bases). The CDR3 runs 14 residues. Trimming removed 5 bases at V and 3 bases at J, with 13 bases between. Germline CDR1 is SGHTA and CDR2 is FQGNSA.

The V and J genes are TRBV2 and TRBJ1-1; D gene unclear. The CDR3 spans 15 residues. V was clipped by 4 bases and J by 0 bases, with 12 bases between them. The V gene's germline CDR1 is SNHLY and CDR2 FYNNEI. The CDR3 loop is CASSGLILVNTEAFF. The DNA of the CDR3 is TGTGCCAGCAGTGGTCTAATACTGGTGAACACTGAAGCTTTCTTT.

V usage is TRBV19 and J usage is TRBJ2-3; 10 bases line up with TRBD1. There are 17 residues in the CDR3. Germline lookup yields CDR1 LNHDA and CDR2 SQIVND (reference sequence). V was pared by 3 bases and J by 0 bases, with 6 bases of the junction left unmatched. In nucleotides, the CDR3 is TGTGCCAGTAGTATCAAGAGGACAGGGGGTAGCACAGATACGCAGTATTTT. Amino acids: CASSIKRTGGSTDTQYF.

This chain joins TRBV16 and TRBJ2-7, with D possibly matching TRBD1 (6 bases). Germline CDR1 reads KGHSY; CDR2 reads FQNENV. V was shortened by 4 bases and J by 1 base, with 8 bases between the two germline ends. The CDR3 has 13 residues. In nucleotides, the CDR3 is TGTGCCAGCAGCCCCGACAGGTCCTACGAGCAGTACTTC. Amino acids: CASSPDRSYEQYF.

The rearrangement links TRBV19 to TRBJ2-4; TRBD2 agrees at 10 bases. After removal of 4 bases from V and 6 bases from J, the junction contained 6 bases not matched to a gene. The CDR3 is made up of 15 amino acids. CDR1 is LNHDA and CDR2 is SQIVND in the germline V gene (reference sequence). The CDR3 DNA follows: TGTGCCAGTAGTACCCAACTAGCGGGATTAAACATTCAGTACTTC. This codes for CASSTQLAGLNIQYF.

This clone turned up a few times. This sequence joins TRBV4-3 and TRBJ2-1, with no clear D. Germline values: CDR1 LGHNA, CDR2 YSLEER. V was pared by 2 bases and J by 8 bases, with 10 bases between. CDR3 length: 13 residues. CDR3 residues: CASSQWAWDEQFF. DNA for the CDR3: TGCGCCAGCAGCCAATGGGCGTGGGATGAGCAGTTCTTC.

The chain joins TRBV14 to TRBJ2-1, with D unclear. V gave up 0 bases and J gave up 12 bases, with 12 bases separating them. The germline CDR1 and CDR2 sequences are SGHDN and FVKESK. The CDR3 spans 13 residues. As DNA, the CDR3 is TGTGCCAGCAGCCAAGATTTTCAACGGTGGCAGTTCTTC. It translates to CASSQDFQRWQFF.

The chain combines TRBV19 with TRBJ2-2; 8 bases match TRBD1. J lost 4 bases, V lost 5 bases, and 3 bases had no gene match. The CDR3 totals 14 residues. Per germline, CDR1 LNHDA and CDR2 SQIVND (reference sequence). The CDR3, as DNA: TGTGCCAGTAGTGACAGGGGTGGCACCGGGGAGCTGTTTTTT. Encoded protein: CASSDRGGTGELFF.

This chain links TRBV5-5 with TRBJ2-5; 9 bases map to TRBD2. This CDR3 is built from 15 residues. CDR1 SGHKS and CDR2 YYEKEE come from the germline V gene (reference sequence). Trimming removed 1 base from V and 4 bases from J; junction bases left unmatched: 5. The CDR3 sequence: CASSLNAGGRETQYF. CDR3 nucleotide sequence: TGTGCCAGCAGCTTGAACGCGGGGGGGCGAGAGACCCAGTACTTC.

The V call is TRBV6-5, the J call TRBJ2-7; TRBD2 might be the D (6 bases). V was pared by 7 bases and J by 5 bases, with 18 bases between. The CDR3 is 14 amino acids. Germline V CDR1 and CDR2: MNHEY, SVGAGI. The CDR3 loop is CASTPSGVIHEQYF. As DNA, the CDR3 is TGTGCCAGCACCCCGTCGGGGGTGATCCACGAGCAGTACTTC.